This T cell receptor beta chain was captured in a study of cytomegalovirus exposure and HLA in healthy donors. Both 60 Vbeta primers and 13 Jbeta primers went into the PCR. Assay: immunoSEQ multiplex PCR; the TCRdb copy retains only in-frame clones and omits some. The sample carries roughly 110,000 clones, 70% to 85% recorded once. The trim removed 6 bases at V and 4 bases at J, leaving 6 bases unmatched. CDR3 length: 15 residues. Germline V gene sequence: CDR1 KGHSH, CDR2 LQKENI. A note on this clone: The antigen remains undetermined.

Study-wide results and caveats: A few chains linked to CMV were shown in vitro to be specific for CMV antigens. In a later analysis, a genetic analysis reported fewer productive-TCR N-insertions in an Asian-associated ancestry cluster than the cohort average.

The sequenced sample was PBMCs. The chain uses TRBV18 and TRBJ2-2, with TRBD1 matching over 9 bases. This clonotype originated in a woman younger than 30 in good health and CMV-seronegative. CDR3 loop: CASSHRDRVTGELFF. CDR3 coding DNA: TGTGCCAGCTCCCACCGGGACAGGGTCACCGGGGAGCTGTTTTTT. The whole variable domain, filled in from reference TRBV18 and TRBJ2-2, reads NAGVMQNPRHLVRRRGQEARLRCSPMKGHSHVYWYRQLPEEGLKFMVYLQKENIIDESGMPKERFSAEFPKEGPSILRIQQVVRGDSAAYFCASSHRDRVTGELFFGEGSRLTVL.